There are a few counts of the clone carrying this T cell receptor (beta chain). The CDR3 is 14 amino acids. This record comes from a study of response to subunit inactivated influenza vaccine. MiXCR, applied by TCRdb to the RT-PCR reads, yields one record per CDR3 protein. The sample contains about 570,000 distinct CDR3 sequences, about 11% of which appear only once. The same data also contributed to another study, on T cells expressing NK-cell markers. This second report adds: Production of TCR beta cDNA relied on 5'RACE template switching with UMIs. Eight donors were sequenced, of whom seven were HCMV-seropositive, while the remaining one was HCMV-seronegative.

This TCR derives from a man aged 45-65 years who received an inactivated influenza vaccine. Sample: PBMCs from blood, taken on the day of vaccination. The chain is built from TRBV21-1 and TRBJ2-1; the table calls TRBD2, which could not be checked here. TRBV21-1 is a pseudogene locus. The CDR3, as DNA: TGTGCCAGCAGCAAATATCCTAGTAGTAATGAGCAGTTCTTC. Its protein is CASSKYPSSNEQFF.